Below are 9 T cell receptor beta chains sequenced from a single sample in a study of blood T cell repertoires in COVID-19. Sequenced by immunoSEQ multiplex PCR; TCRdb stores in-frame clones only, minus some. The repertoire holds around 300,000 clones, with 85% to 90% as singletons. The sample was PBMCs or T cells enriched from blood (not recorded which). The receptor set was obtained from a woman aged 60-75 years who had recovered from COVID-19.

This clone appeared a few times. The rearrangement joins TRBV7-9 to TRBJ1-1, with 8 bases lining up with TRBD1. Germline V lookup: CDR1 SEHNR, CDR2 FQNEAQ (reference sequence). V shed 2 bases and J 2 bases; nucleotides not matched to a gene: 4. The CDR3 runs to 15 residues. This CDR3 reads CASSLRAGGNTEAFF. The CDR3 region has the DNA TGTGCCAGCAGCTTAAGGGCAGGGGGCAACACTGAAGCTTTCTTT.

The CDR3 protein is CASRLAGVDTQYF. The CDR3 DNA reads TGCGCCAGCAGACTAGCGGGGGTAGATACGCAGTATTTT. The rearrangement joins TRBV5-1 to TRBJ2-3, with TRBD2 matching over 11 bases. Losses at the gene ends were 5 bases for V and 5 bases for J; bases not matched to a gene: 1. The CDR3 extends over 13 amino acids. Germline assignment: CDR1 SGHRS and CDR2 YFSETQ.

This clone was seen only a few times. The chain links TRBV7-3 to TRBJ2-7; 8 positions match TRBD1. The ends lost 4 bases at V and 0 bases at J; junction bases unmatched: 5. CDR3 length: 15 residues. CDR1 and CDR2 from the germline V gene are SGHTA and FQGTGA. The CDR3 nucleotides read TGTGCCAGCAGCTCTATGACAGGGGTCTCCTACGAGCAGTACTTC. Protein product: CASSSMTGVSYEQYF.

The chain employs TRBV2 and TRBJ2-5; 13 bases match TRBD2. The CDR3 is 15 residues long. Germline loops: CDR1 SNHLY, CDR2 FYNNEI. V lost 6 bases to trimming and J lost 5 bases; unmatched junction nucleotides: 6. CDR3 bases: TGTGCCAGCAGAGAACTAGCGGGAGGGCATGAGACCCAGTACTTC. It encodes CASRELAGGHETQYF. The whole variable domain, filled in from reference TRBV2 and TRBJ2-5, reads EPEVTQTPSHQVTQMGQEVILRCVPISNHLYFYWYRQILGQKVEFLVSFYNNEISEKSEIFDDQFSVERPDGSNFTLKIRSTKLEDSAMYFCASRELAGGHETQYFGPGTRLLVL.

The CDR3 coding sequence is TGTGCCAGTAGTCCTGACAGGGTTACTGAAGCTTTCTTT. Residues: CASSPDRVTEAFF. The chain employs TRBV19 and TRBJ1-1, with 7 bases that match TRBD1. Unmatched junction bases numbered 5, after V lost 5 bases and J lost 5 bases. The CDR3 covers 13 residues. Germline CDR1 reads LNHDA; CDR2 reads SQIVND (reference sequence).

This chain connects TRBV28 to TRBJ1-3; no firm D call. The V end lost 2 bases, the J end lost 0 bases, and 11 bases lay between the germline ends. The CDR3 spans 16 residues. Germline CDR1 and CDR2: MDHEN and SYDVKM. The CDR3 DNA reads as TGTGCCAGCAGTTTAGGTGTAGTCAACTCTGGAAACACCATATATTTT. Its translation is CASSLGVVNSGNTIYF.

The rearrangement uses TRBV30 and TRBJ2-3, with no clear D. Germline loops: CDR1 GTSNPN, CDR2 SVGIG (reference sequence). V lost 5 bases and J 3 bases, leaving 12 bases between the germline ends. The CDR3 is 13 residues long. The CDR3 loop reads CAWGSQQTDTQYF. The DNA of the CDR3 is TGTGCCTGGGGCTCGCAACAAACAGATACGCAGTATTTT.

V and J are TRBV29-1 and TRBJ2-1; D perhaps matches TRBD1 (5 bases). CDR1 is SQVTM, CDR2 ANQGSEA, per germline. The CDR3 runs to 11 residues. V lost 5 bases to trimming and J lost 5 bases, with 7 bases between them. CDR3 residues: CSVNRNNEQFF. The CDR3 nucleotides read TGCAGCGTTAACAGGAACAATGAGCAGTTCTTC.

The V gene is TRBV6-5, the J gene TRBJ2-7; 8 bases line up with TRBD2. CDR3 length: 14 amino acids. Germline V gene sequence: CDR1 MNHEY, CDR2 SVGAGI. Trimming removed 7 bases from V and 4 bases from J; junction bases left unmatched: 9. The CDR3 protein is CASIGRAPIYEQYF. Here the CDR3 DNA reads TGTGCCAGCATCGGGAGGGCCCCGATTTACGAGCAGTACTTC.